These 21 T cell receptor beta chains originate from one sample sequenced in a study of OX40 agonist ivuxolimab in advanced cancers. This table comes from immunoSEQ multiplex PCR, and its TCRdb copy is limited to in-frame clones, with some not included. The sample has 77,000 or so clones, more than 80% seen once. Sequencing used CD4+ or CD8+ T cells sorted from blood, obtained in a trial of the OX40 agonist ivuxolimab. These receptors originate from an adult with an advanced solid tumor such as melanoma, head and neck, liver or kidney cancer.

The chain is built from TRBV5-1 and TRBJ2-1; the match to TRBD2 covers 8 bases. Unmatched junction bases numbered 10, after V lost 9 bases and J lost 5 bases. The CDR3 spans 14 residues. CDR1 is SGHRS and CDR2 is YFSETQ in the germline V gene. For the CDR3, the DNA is TGCGCCACGGCGCGGGGGGCTAATGACAATGAGCAGTTCTTC. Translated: CATARGANDNEQFF. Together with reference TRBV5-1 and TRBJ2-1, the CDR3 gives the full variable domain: KAGVTQTPRYLIKTRGQQVTLSCSPISGHRSVSWYQQTPGQGLQFLFEYFSETQRNKGNFPGRFSGRQFSNSRSEMNVSTLELGDSALYLCATARGANDNEQFFGPGTRLTVL.

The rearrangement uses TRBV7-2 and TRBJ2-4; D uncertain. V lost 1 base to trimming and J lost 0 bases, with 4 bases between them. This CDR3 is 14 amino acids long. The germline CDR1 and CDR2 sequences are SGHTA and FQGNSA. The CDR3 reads CASSLGVAKNIQYF. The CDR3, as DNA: TGTGCCAGCAGCTTAGGGGTAGCCAAAAACATTCAGTACTTC.

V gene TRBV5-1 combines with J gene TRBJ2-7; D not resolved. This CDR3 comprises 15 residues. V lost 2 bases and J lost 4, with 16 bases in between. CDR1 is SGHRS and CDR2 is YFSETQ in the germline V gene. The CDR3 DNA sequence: TGCGCCAGCAGCTTAGATGTAGGCAGCTTATACGAGCAGTACTTC. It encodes CASSLDVGSLYEQYF.

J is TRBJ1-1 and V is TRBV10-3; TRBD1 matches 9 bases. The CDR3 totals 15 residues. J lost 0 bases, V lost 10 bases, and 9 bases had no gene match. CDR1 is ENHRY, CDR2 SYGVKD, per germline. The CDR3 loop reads CATHRTGEMNTEAFF. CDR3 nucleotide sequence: TGTGCCACCCATCGGACAGGGGAAATGAACACTGAAGCTTTCTTT.

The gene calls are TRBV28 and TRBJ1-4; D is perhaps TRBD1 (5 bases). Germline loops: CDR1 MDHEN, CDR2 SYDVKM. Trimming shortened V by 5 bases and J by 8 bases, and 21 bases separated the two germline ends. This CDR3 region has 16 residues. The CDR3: CASSRGAGRFREKLFF. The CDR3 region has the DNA TGTGCCAGCAGTCGAGGGGCAGGACGGTTCCGGGAAAAACTGTTTTTT.

CDR3 amino acids: CASSKQGPGGFYEQYF. The CDR3, as DNA: TGTGCCAGCAGTAAGCAGGGACCAGGAGGGTTTTACGAGCAGTACTTC. The chain employs TRBV27 and TRBJ2-7; D possibly corresponds to TRBD2 (6 bases). Deletions cut 5 bases from V and 4 bases from J, with 21 bases between. There are 16 residues in the CDR3. The germline V gene encodes CDR1 MNHEY and CDR2 SMNVEV (reference sequence).

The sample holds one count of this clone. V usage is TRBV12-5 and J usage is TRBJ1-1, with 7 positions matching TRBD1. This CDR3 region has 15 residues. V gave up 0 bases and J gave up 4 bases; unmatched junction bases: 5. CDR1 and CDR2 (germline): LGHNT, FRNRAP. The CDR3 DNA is TGTGCTAGTGGTTTGGTCACAGGGGATGGCACTGAAGCTTTCTTT. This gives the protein CASGLVTGDGTEAFF.

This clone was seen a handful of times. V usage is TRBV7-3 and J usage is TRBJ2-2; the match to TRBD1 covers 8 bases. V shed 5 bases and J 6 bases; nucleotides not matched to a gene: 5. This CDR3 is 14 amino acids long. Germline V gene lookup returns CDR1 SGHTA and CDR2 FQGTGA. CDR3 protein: CASSPQGAAGELFF. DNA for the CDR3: TGTGCCAGCAGCCCCCAGGGGGCAGCCGGGGAGCTGTTTTTT.

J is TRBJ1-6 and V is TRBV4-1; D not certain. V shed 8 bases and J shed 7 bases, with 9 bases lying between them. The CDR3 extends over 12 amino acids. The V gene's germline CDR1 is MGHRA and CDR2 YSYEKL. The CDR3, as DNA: TGCGCCAGCCGATCCCAAAATTCACCCCTCCACTTT. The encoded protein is CASRSQNSPLHF.

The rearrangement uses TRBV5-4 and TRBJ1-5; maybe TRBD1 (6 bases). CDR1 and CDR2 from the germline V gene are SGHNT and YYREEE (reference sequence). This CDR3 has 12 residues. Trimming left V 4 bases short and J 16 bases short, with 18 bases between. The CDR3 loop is CASSQDKETGHF. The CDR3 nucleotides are TGTGCCAGCAGCCAAGATAAGGAGACAGGACATTTT.

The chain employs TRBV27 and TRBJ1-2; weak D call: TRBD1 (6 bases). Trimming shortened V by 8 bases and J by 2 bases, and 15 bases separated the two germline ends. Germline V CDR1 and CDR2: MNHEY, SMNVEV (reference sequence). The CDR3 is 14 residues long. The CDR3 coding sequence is TGTGCCAGCGGCCGGGGGGCGCAGAACTATGGCTACACCTTC. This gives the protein CASGRGAQNYGYTF.

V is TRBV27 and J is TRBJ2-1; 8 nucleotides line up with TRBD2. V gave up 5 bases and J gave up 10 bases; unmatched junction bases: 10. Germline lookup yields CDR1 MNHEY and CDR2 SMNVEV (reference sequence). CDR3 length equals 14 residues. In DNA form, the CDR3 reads TGTGCCAGCAGTACACGGGGGGGACTGGGGGAGCAGTTCTTC. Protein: CASSTRGGLGEQFF.

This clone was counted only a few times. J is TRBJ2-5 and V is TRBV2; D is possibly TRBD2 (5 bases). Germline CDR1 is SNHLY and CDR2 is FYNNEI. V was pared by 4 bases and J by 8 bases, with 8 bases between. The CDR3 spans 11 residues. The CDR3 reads CASSGADTQYF. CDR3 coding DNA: TGTGCCAGCAGTGGAGCGGACACCCAGTACTTC. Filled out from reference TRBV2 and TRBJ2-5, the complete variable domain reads EPEVTQTPSHQVTQMGQEVILRCVPISNHLYFYWYRQILGQKVEFLVSFYNNEISEKSEIFDDQFSVERPDGSNFTLKIRSTKLEDSAMYFCASSGADTQYFGPGTRLLVL.

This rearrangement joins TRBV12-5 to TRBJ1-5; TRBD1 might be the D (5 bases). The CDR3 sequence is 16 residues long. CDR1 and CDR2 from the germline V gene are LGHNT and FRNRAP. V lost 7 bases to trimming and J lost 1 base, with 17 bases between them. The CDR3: CASALTVGVSNQPQHF. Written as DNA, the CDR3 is TGTGCTAGTGCCCTGACAGTGGGCGTCAGCAATCAGCCCCAGCATTTT.

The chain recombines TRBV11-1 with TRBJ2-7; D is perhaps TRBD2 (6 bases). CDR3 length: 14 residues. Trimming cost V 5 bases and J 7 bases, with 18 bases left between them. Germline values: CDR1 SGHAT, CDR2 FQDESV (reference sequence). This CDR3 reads CASSLSSGESEQYF. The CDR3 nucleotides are TGTGCCAGCAGCCTCTCTTCGGGGGAGAGTGAGCAGTACTTC.

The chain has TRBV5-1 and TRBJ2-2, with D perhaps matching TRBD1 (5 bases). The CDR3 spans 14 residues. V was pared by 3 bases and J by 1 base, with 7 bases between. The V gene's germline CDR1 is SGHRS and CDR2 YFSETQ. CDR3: CASSSQGNTGELFF. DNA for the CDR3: TGCGCCAGCAGCTCCCAGGGGAACACCGGGGAGCTGTTTTTT.

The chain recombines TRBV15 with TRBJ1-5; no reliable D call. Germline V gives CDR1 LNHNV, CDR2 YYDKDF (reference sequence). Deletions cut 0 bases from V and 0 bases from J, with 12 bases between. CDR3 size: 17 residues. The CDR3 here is CATSRDREAYSNQPQHF. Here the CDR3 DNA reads TGTGCCACCAGCAGAGATCGGGAGGCCTATAGCAATCAGCCCCAGCATTTT.

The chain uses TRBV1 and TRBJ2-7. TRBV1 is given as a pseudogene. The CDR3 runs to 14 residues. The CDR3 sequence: CTSSQGPAAYEQYF. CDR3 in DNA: TGCACCAGCAGCCAAGGACCGGCAGCCTACGAGCAGTACTTC.

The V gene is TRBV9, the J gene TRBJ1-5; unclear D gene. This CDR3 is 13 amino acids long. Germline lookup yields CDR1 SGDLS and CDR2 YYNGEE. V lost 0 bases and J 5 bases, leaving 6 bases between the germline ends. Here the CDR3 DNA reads TGTGCCAGCAGCGTAGGTGCGGATCAGCCCCAGCATTTT. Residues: CASSVGADQPQHF. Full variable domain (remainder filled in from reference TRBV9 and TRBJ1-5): DSGVTQTPKHLITATGQRVTLRCSPRSGDLSVYWYQQSLDQGLQFLIQYYNGEERAKGNILERFSAQQFPDLHSELNLSSLELGDSALYFCASSVGADQPQHFGDGTRLSIL.

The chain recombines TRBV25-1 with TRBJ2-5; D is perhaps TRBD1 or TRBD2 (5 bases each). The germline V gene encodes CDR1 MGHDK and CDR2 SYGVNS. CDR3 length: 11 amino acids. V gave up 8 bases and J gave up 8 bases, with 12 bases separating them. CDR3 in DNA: TGTGCCAGCGGGGCCGGGGCCACCCAGTACTTC. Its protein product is CASGAGATQYF.

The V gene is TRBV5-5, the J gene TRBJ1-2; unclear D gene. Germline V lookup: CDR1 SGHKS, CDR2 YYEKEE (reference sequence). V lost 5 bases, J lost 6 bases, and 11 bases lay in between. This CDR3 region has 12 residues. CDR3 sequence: CASSPGLNGYTF. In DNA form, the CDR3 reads TGTGCCAGCAGTCCGGGCCTTAATGGCTACACCTTC. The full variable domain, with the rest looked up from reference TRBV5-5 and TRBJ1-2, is DAGVTQSPTHLIKTRGQQVTLRCSPISGHKSVSWYQQVLGQGPQFIFQYYEKEERGRGNFPDRFSARQFPNYSSELNVNALLLGDSALYLCASSPGLNGYTFGSGTRLTVV.